These 20 T cell receptor beta chains were sequenced from one sample in a study of T cells in Graves' hyperthyroidism and ophthalmopathy. Regions amplified from RNA transcripts were the TCR beta CDR3 regions. When the TCR CDR3 underwent first-round RT-PCR, the HTBI primer set was used. Each CDR3 protein gets one entry after TCRdb re-called the multiplex PCR reads with MiXCR. Altogether fewer than 400,000 distinct CDR3 sequences are present, 20% to 30% being singletons, with the ten largest covering around 70%. Sequenced: blood. These receptors came from a man aged 50-59 years with Graves' hyperthyroidism.

This clonotype was seen repeatedly, ten times or more. The CDR3 DNA follows: TGCGCCAGCAGCCCCGAGGGAGCCCTCTACAATGAGCAGTTCTTC. It codes for CASSPEGALYNEQFF. The chain carries TRBV5-1 and TRBJ2-1; D is possibly TRBD2 (5 bases). The CDR3 contains 15 residues. The germline CDR1 and CDR2 sequences are SGHRS and YFSETQ. The ends were cut back, 4 bases at V and 3 bases at J, with 14 bases in the middle.

Only a few counts were recorded for this clonotype. The chain employs TRBV28 and TRBJ2-3; D not resolved. The CDR3 has 14 amino acids. V was trimmed by 3 bases and J by 1 base, leaving 8 bases between them. Germline-derived CDR1 and CDR2 are MDHEN and SYDVKM. The CDR3 coding sequence is TGTGCCAGCAGTTTGAGACCCGGCACAGATACGCAGTATTTT. It codes for CASSLRPGTDTQYF.

Many counts were recorded for this clonotype. V usage is TRBV12-3 or TRBV12-4 and J usage is TRBJ1-1, with D maybe TRBD1 (6 bases). Trimming shortened V by 3 bases and J by 1 base, and 15 bases separated the two germline ends. The CDR3 is 16 residues long. The CDR3 here is CASSFGTGKPNTEAFF. The CDR3 coding sequence is TGTGCCAGCAGTTTCGGAACAGGGAAGCCGAACACTGAAGCTTTCTTT.

There are many counts of this clonotype. The chain links TRBV12-3 or TRBV12-4 to TRBJ2-1; D unclear. This CDR3 is built from 13 residues. V gave up 6 bases and J gave up 2 bases, with 8 bases separating them. CDR3 nucleotides: TGTGCCAGCAGCCCGAGTGCCTACAATGAGCAGTTCTTC. Residues: CASSPSAYNEQFF.

The CDR3 sequence: CASSPLLGRSSAGELFF. The CDR3 coding sequence is TGCGCCAGCAGCCCCCTGCTGGGCCGCTCGTCCGCCGGGGAGCTGTTTTTT. The V call is TRBV5-1, the J call TRBJ2-2, with D hard to call. From germline, CDR1 is SGHRS and CDR2 YFSETQ. Trimming shortened V by 4 bases and J by 6 bases, and 22 bases separated the two germline ends. The CDR3 spans 17 residues. The full variable domain, completed using reference TRBV5-1 and TRBJ2-2, is KAGVTQTPRYLIKTRGQQVTLSCSPISGHRSVSWYQQTPGQGLQFLFEYFSETQRNKGNFPGRFSGRQFSNSRSEMNVSTLELGDSALYLCASSPLLGRSSAGELFFGEGSRLTVL.

This clonotype came up a few times. The J gene is TRBJ1-1, the V gene TRBV3-1; D is possibly TRBD1 (6 bases). Germline CDR1 reads LGHDT; CDR2 reads YNNKEL (reference sequence). CDR3 size: 18 residues. V lost 3 bases and J lost 4, with 24 bases in between. CDR3 nucleotide sequence: TGTGCCAGCAGCCAGATAACAGGGCCCGGGCTCTCTTCCACTGAAGCTTTCTTT. This encodes CASSQITGPGLSSTEAFF.

This chain connects TRBV6-1 to TRBJ1-2; 9 bases agree with TRBD1. The CDR3 runs to 16 residues. Germline values: CDR1 MNHNS, CDR2 SASEGT. The J segment lost 3 bases and the V segment lost 6 bases, leaving 11 bases of the junction unmatched. The CDR3 DNA reads as TGTGCCAGCAGCTCCAGCGGACAGGGGAATTACTATGGCTACACCTTC. Its protein is CASSSSGQGNYYGYTF.

In this sample, this clonotype turned up many times. The rearrangement links TRBV30 to TRBJ1-5; possible D gene TRBD1, 5 bases. This CDR3 region has 13 residues. V lost 2 bases, J lost 1 base, and 6 bases lay in between. The germline V gene encodes CDR1 GTSNPN and CDR2 SVGIG (reference sequence). Written as DNA, the CDR3 is TGTGCCTGGAGTCCAGGGAGCAATCAGCCCCAGCATTTT. Its protein product is CAWSPGSNQPQHF.

The chain has TRBV5-4 and TRBJ2-7, with 7 bases that match TRBD2. J gave up 3 bases and V 9 bases, and 6 bases lay outside the gene matches. This CDR3 is built from 12 residues. Germline CDR1 SGHNT, CDR2 YYREEE (reference sequence). CDR3 in amino acids: CATTSGGYEQYF. The CDR3, as DNA: TGTGCCACCACGTCGGGGGGCTACGAGCAGTACTTC.

The chain has TRBV27 and TRBJ2-5; D is unresolved. The CDR3 has 15 residues. Looked up from germline, CDR1 is MNHEY and CDR2 is SMNVEV (reference sequence). The germline V and J ends were trimmed by 4 bases and 0 bases, with 12 bases remaining between them. This CDR3 reads CASSSAVPYQETQYF. The CDR3 region has the DNA TGTGCCAGCAGTTCCGCAGTACCCTACCAAGAGACCCAGTACTTC.

The V and J genes are TRBV6-5 and TRBJ1-2; TRBD1 agrees at 8 bases. This CDR3 contains 14 residues. The germline gives CDR1 MNHEY, CDR2 SVGAGI. After removal of 5 bases from V and 6 bases from J, the junction contained 8 bases not matched to a gene. The CDR3 region has the DNA TGTGCCAGCAGTCTCGACAGGGGATTAGATGGCTACACCTTC. Its translation is CASSLDRGLDGYTF.

Only a few counts were recorded for this clonotype. The chain's CDR3 is CASSEAGQGHGYTF. The CDR3 bases are TGTGCCAGCAGTGAAGCGGGACAGGGGCATGGCTACACCTTC. V is TRBV2 and J is TRBJ1-2; 10 positions agree with TRBD1. Germline CDR1 and CDR2: SNHLY and FYNNEI. Trimming cost V 0 bases and J 6 bases; bases outside gene matches: 1. The CDR3 sequence is 14 residues long. The whole variable domain, filled in from reference TRBV2 and TRBJ1-2, reads EPEVTQTPSHQVTQMGQEVILRCVPISNHLYFYWYRQILGQKVEFLVSFYNNEISEKSEIFDDQFSVERPDGSNFTLKIRSTKLEDSAMYFCASSEAGQGHGYTFGSGTRLTVV.

The chain employs TRBV2 and TRBJ1-3; weak D call: TRBD1 (6 bases). Trimming cost V 6 bases and J 0 bases, with 12 bases left between them. The CDR3 runs to 15 residues. Germline CDR1 SNHLY, CDR2 FYNNEI. The CDR3 DNA is TGTGCCAGCAGAGGACAGCGGAACTCTGGAAACACCATATATTTT. Translated, it gives CASRGQRNSGNTIYF.

This clonotype was seen a few times. The chain couples TRBV2 to TRBJ1-3; TRBD1 agrees at 9 bases. Germline assignment: CDR1 SNHLY and CDR2 FYNNEI. The CDR3 spans 15 residues. The J segment lost 2 bases and the V segment lost 4 bases, leaving 3 bases of the junction unmatched. For the CDR3, the DNA is TGTGCCAGCAGTGCAAGACAGGGGGCTGGAAACACCATATATTTT. Its protein product is CASSARQGAGNTIYF.

A word on this clonotype: Compared with germline, one end of the junction differs, possibly owing to a read error. This chain connects TRBV30 to TRBJ2-7, with 7 bases matching TRBD2. CDR3 size: 16 residues. Germline V gives CDR1 GTSNPN, CDR2 SVGIG (reference sequence). The CDR3 DNA reads as TGTACCTGGAGTATCGGGGGAGGGCCCACCTCCTACGAGCAGTACTTC. This sequence encodes CTWSIGGGPTSYEQYF.

The chain employs TRBV5-6 and TRBJ2-3; D might be TRBD2 (6 bases). Germline CDR1 reads SGHDT; CDR2 reads YYEEEE. This CDR3 region has 15 residues. V lost 7 bases, J lost 1 base, and 16 bases lay in between. The CDR3 sequence is CASSPGGRGTDTQYF. Written as DNA, the CDR3 is TGTGCCAGCTCTCCCGGGGGACGGGGCACAGATACGCAGTATTTT.

This clonotype was picked up a small number of times. The chain uses TRBV28 and TRBJ1-2; maybe TRBD1 (5 bases). Trimming removed 4 bases at V and 4 bases at J, with 16 bases between. There are 15 residues in the CDR3. From germline, CDR1 is MDHEN and CDR2 SYDVKM. CDR3 nucleotide sequence: TGTGCCAGCAGTTCCCACAGGTTTTCAACCTATGGCTACACCTTC. Translation gives CASSSHRFSTYGYTF.

This clonotype occurred a few times. This sequence joins TRBV6-1 and TRBJ2-6; D is ambiguous. The CDR3 totals 15 residues. Trimming shortened V by 0 bases and J by 1 base, and 4 bases separated the two germline ends. Germline V gene lookup returns CDR1 MNHNS and CDR2 SASEGT. The CDR3 protein is CASSEAGSGANVLTF. CDR3 DNA sequence: TGTGCCAGCAGTGAAGCGGGGTCTGGGGCCAACGTCCTGACTTTC.

This clonotype was observed a handful of times. The chain combines TRBV19 with TRBJ1-1, with a tentative D call TRBD1 (6 bases). CDR1 and CDR2 from the germline V gene are LNHDA and SQIVND (reference sequence). Trimming shortened V by 4 bases and J by 4 bases, and 13 bases separated the two germline ends. The CDR3 loop spans 14 amino acids. CDR3 sequence reads: CASSSHRAATEAFF. Here the CDR3 DNA reads TGTGCCAGTAGTAGCCACAGGGCCGCCACTGAAGCTTTCTTT.

This clonotype was picked up a small number of times. Being one base from a much bigger clone, this may be a read error. In DNA, the CDR3 is TGTGCCAGCAGTCCTCGAGGGGACGTGACTTTCTTT. Translation: CASSPRGDVTFF. The chain has TRBV12-3 or TRBV12-4 and TRBJ1-1; possibly TRBD1 for D (5 bases). The CDR3 totals 12 residues. Trimming took 5 bases from V and 12 from J, leaving 16 bases between them.